What follows describes a single TCR beta chain. What it recognizes is unknown. These data originate in a study of cytomegalovirus exposure and HLA in healthy donors. For the study at large: In a previous analysis, 95 million to 130 million unique TCR beta sequences were found from 150 million to 200 million T cells. Study-level points and caveats: The Asian-associated ancestry cluster reportedly had fewer N-insertions than the roughly 720-donor mean in a later analysis.

Germline V gene data show CDR1 as SGDLS and CDR2 as YYNGEE. V gave up 1 base and J gave up 4 bases, with 17 bases separating them. The CDR3 sequence is 16 residues long. Primers: 60 Vbeta forward and 13 Jbeta reverse. Profiled with immunoSEQ multiplex PCR; TCRdb holds only in-frame clones, not every one. This table holds around 150,000 clones, about 70% found once. V and J are TRBV9 and TRBJ1-1; unclear D gene. Sequencing was performed on PBMCs. The source of this sequence is a man in his late teens or twenties in good health and CMV-seronegative. This chain's CDR3 is CASSVTPTVGSTEAFF. The CDR3 region has the DNA TGTGCCAGCAGCGTAACCCCGACGGTTGGGAGCACTGAAGCTTTCTTT.